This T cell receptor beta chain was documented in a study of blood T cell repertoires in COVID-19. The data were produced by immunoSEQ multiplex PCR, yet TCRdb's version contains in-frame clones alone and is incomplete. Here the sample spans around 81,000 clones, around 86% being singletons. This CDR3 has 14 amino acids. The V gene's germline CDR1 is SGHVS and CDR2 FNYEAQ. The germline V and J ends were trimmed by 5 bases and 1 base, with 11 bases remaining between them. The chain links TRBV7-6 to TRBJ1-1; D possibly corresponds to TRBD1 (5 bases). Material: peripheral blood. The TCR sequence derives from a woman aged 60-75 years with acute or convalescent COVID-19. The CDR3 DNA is TGTGCCAGCAGCCGTCTTACAGGGAACACTGAAGCTTTCTTT. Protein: CASSRLTGNTEAFF.